A single T cell receptor (beta chain) is shown here with its context. Next came a second PCR, run for about 7 to 11 cycles, which used a sample-barcoded 5' primer along with a J-beta primer mix. TCRdb re-analysed the 5' RACE reads in MiXCR, keeping a single row per CDR3 protein. The sample includes some 1,000,000 distinct CDR3 sequences, roughly 24% of them seen just once. The data are from a study of blood T cells in healthy people across ages. The germline V gene has CDR1 SQVTM and CDR2 ANQGSEA. The CDR3 covers 14 residues. Trimming took 0 bases from V and 2 from J, leaving 9 bases between them. These same data were also listed under a study on T cells of mothers and their children. As reported in that work: The cDNA synthesis received all extracted RNA, at around 1.5 ug per 15 ul. No clones detected were persistent microchimeric T cell clones.

The sequence derives from a girl aged 2 to 10 in good health. Sequenced sample: blood. The chain uses TRBV29-1 and TRBJ2-3, with D uncertain. CDR3: CSVEDGATTDTQYF. The CDR3 DNA reads TGCAGCGTTGAAGATGGAGCCACCACAGATACGCAGTATTTT.